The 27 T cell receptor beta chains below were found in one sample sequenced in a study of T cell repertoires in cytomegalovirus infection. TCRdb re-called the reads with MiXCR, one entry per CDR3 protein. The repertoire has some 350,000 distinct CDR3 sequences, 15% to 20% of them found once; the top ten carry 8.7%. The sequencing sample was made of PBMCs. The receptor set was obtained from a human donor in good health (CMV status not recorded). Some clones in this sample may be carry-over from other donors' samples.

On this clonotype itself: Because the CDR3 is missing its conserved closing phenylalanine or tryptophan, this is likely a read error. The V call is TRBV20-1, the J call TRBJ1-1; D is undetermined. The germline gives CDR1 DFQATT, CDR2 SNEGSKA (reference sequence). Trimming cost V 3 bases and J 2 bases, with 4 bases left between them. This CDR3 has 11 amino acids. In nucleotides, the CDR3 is TGCAGTGCTAGGGATAACACTGAAGCTTTCCTT. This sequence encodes CSARDNTEAFL.

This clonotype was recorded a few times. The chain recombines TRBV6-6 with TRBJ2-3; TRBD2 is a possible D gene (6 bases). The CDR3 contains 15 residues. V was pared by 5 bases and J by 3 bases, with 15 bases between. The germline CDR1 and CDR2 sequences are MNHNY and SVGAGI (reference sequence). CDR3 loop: CASSKRTGGTDTQYF. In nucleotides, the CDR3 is TGTGCCAGCAGTAAACGTACCGGGGGAACAGATACGCAGTATTTT.

CDR3 loop: CATSVGHQETQYF. The CDR3 region has the DNA TGTGCCACCAGTGTGGGTCACCAAGAGACCCAGTACTTC. V and J are TRBV24-1 and TRBJ2-5; D not resolved. Trimming took off 5 bases at V and 0 bases at J, with 6 bases between the two ends. This CDR3 has 13 amino acids. Germline lookup yields CDR1 KGHDR and CDR2 SFDVKD.

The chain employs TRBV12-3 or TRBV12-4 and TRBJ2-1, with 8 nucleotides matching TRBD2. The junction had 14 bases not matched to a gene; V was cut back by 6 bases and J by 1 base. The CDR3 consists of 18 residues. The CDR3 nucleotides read TGTGCCAGCAGCGGCTTTTACGGGAGGGCCGGATCCTACAATGAGCAGTTCTTC. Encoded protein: CASSGFYGRAGSYNEQFF.

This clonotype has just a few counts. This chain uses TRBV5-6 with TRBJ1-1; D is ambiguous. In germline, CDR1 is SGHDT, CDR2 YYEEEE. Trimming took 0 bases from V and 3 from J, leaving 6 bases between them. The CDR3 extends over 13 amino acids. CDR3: CASSLVAYTEAFF. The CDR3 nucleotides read TGTGCCAGCAGCTTGGTTGCGTACACTGAAGCTTTCTTT.

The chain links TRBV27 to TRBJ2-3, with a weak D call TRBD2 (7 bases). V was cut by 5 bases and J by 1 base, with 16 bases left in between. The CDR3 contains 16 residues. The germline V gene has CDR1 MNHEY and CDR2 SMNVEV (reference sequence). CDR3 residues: CASSRPRRGRTDTQYF. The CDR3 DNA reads TGTGCCAGCAGTCGTCCCCGGCGGGGGCGCACAGATACGCAGTATTTT.

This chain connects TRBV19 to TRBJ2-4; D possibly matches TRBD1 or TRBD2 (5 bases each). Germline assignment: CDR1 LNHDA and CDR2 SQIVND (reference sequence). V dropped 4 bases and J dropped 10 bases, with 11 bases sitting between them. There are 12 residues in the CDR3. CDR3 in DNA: TGTGCCAGTAGTAGGGACGGTCGAATTCAGTACTTC. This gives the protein CASSRDGRIQYF.

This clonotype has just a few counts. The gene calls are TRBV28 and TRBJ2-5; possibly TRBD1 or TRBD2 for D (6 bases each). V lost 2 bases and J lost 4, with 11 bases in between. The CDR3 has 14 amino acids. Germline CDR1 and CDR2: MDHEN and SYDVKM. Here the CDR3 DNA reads TGTGCCAGCAGTTTAACGGGGGCGAGAGAGACCCAGTACTTC. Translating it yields CASSLTGARETQYF.

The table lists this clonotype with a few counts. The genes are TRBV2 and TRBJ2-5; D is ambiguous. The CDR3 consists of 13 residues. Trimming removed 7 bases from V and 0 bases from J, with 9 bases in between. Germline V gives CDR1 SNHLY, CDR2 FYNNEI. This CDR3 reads CASNPAYQETQYF. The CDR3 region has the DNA TGTGCCAGCAACCCAGCTTACCAAGAGACCCAGTACTTC.

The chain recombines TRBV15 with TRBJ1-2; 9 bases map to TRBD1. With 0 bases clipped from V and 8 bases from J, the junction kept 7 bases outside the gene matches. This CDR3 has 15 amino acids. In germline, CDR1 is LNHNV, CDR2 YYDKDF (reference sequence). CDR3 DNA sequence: TGTGCCACCAGCAGAGATCCCGGACAGGGGTTCGGCTACACCTTC. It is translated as CATSRDPGQGFGYTF.

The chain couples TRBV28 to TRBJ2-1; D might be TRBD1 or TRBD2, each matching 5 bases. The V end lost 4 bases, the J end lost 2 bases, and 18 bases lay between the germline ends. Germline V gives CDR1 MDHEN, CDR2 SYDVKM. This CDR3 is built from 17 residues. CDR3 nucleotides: TGTGCCAGCAGTTCTAACGTCTGGGGGAAGCCCTACAATGAGCAGTTCTTC. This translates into CASSSNVWGKPYNEQFF.

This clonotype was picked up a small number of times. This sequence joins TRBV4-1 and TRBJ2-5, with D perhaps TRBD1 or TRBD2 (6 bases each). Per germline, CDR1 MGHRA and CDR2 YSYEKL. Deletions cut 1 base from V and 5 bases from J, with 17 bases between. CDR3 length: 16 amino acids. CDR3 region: CASSQVYQTGRETQYF. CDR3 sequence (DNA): TGCGCCAGCAGCCAAGTCTACCAAACAGGGAGGGAGACCCAGTACTTC.

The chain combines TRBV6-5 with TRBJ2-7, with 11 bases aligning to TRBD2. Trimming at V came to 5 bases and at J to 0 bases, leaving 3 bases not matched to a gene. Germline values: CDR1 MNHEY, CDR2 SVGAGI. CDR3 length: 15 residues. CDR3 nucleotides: TGTGCCAGCAGTATAGCGGGGGGGAGCTCCTACGAGCAGTACTTC. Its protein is CASSIAGGSSYEQYF.

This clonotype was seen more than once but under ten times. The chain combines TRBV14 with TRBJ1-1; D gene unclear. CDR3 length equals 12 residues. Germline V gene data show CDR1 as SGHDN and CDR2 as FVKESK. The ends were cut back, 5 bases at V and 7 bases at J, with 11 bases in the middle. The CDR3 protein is CASSMSMLEAFF. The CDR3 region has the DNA TGTGCCAGCAGCATGTCGATGCTTGAAGCTTTCTTT.

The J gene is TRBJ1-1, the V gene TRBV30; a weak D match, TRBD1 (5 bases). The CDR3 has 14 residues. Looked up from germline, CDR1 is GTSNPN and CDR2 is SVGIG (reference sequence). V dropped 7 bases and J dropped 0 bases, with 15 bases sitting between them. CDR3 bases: TGTGCCTCCACCCTCGGGACTGTGAACACTGAAGCTTTCTTT. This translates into CASTLGTVNTEAFF.

CDR3 sequence reads: CSARGAESEQFF. CDR3 bases: TGCAGTGCTAGGGGCGCGGAGAGTGAGCAGTTCTTC. The chain combines TRBV20-1 with TRBJ2-1; D not certain. The CDR3 sequence is 12 residues long. The germline V and J ends were trimmed by 3 bases and 9 bases, with 12 bases remaining between them. CDR1 is DFQATT, CDR2 SNEGSKA, per germline (reference sequence).

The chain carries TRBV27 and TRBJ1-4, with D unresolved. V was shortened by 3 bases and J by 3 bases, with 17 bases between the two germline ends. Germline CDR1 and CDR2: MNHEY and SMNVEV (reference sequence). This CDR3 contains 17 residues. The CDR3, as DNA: TGTGCCAGCAGTTTGGCCTCAGGCCCAGGAGCTAATGAAAAACTGTTTTTT. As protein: CASSLASGPGANEKLFF.

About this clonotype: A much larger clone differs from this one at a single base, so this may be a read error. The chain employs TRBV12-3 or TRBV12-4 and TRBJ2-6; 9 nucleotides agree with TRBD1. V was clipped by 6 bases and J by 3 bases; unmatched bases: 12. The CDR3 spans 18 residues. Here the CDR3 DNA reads TGTGCCAGCAGGGGGACAGGGTGCGCCCTTGGTGGGGCCAACGTCCTGACTTTC. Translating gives CASRGTGCALGGANVLTF.

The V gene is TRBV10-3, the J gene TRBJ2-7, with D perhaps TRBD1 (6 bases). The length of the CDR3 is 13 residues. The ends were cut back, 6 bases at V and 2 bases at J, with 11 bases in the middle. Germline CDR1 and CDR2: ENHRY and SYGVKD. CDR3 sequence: CAIRDSLPYEQYF. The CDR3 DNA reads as TGTGCCATCAGGGACAGCCTACCCTACGAGCAGTACTTC.

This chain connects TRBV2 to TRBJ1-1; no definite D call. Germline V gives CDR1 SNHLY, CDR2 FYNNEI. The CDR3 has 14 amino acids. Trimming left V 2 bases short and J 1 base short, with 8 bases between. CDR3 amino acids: CASSELGPNTEAFF. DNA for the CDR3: TGTGCCAGCAGTGAACTGGGTCCGAACACTGAAGCTTTCTTT.

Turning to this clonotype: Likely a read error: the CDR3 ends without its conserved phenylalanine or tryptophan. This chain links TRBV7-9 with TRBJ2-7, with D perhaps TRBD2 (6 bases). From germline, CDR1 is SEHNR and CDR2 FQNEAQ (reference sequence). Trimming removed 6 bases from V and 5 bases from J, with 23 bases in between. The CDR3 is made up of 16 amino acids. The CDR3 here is CASSQAPGVQYNEQYS. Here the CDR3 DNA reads TGTGCCAGCAGTCAGGCCCCGGGAGTACAGTATAACGAGCAGTACTCC.

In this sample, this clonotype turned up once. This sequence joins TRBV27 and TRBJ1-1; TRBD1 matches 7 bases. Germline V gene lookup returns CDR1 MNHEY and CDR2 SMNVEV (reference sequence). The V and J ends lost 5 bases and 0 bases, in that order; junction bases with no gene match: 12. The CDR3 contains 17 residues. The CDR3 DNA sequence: TGTGCCAGCAGTACGCGGAGGCAGGGGGGCTTGAACACTGAAGCTTTCTTT. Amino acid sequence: CASSTRRQGGLNTEAFF.

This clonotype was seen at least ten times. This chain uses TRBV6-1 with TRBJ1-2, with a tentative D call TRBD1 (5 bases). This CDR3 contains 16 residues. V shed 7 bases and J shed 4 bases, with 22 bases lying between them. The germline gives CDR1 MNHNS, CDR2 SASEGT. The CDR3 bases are TGTGCCAGCATTGGCGGGGGGGGGAGCAAGTCCTATGGCTACACCTTC. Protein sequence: CASIGGGGSKSYGYTF.

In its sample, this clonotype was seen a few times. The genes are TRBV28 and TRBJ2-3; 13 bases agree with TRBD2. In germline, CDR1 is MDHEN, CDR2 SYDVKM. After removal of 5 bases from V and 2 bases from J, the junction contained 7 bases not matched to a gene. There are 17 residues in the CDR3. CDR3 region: CASSPPGTSGNTDTQYF. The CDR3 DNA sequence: TGTGCCAGCAGTCCACCTGGGACTAGCGGGAACACAGATACGCAGTATTTT.

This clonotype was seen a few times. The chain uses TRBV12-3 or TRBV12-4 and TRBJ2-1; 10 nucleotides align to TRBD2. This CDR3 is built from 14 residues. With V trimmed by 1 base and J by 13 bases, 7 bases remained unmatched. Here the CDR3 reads CASSLGTSGSPQFF. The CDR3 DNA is TGTGCCAGCAGTTTAGGGACTAGCGGTAGCCCCCAGTTCTTC.

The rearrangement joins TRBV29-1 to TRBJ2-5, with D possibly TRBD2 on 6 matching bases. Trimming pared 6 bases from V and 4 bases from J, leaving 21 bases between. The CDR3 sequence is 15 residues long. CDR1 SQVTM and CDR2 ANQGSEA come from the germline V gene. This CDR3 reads CSVALGGRGGETQYF. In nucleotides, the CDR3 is TGCAGCGTCGCCCTGGGAGGACGGGGTGGAGAGACCCAGTACTTC.

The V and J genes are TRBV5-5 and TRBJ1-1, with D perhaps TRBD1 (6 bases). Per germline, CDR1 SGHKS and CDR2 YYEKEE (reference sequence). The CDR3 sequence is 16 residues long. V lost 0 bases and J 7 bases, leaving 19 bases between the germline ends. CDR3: CASSLVADRRYSEAFF. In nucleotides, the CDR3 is TGTGCCAGCAGCTTGGTTGCCGACAGGAGGTATAGTGAAGCTTTCTTT.